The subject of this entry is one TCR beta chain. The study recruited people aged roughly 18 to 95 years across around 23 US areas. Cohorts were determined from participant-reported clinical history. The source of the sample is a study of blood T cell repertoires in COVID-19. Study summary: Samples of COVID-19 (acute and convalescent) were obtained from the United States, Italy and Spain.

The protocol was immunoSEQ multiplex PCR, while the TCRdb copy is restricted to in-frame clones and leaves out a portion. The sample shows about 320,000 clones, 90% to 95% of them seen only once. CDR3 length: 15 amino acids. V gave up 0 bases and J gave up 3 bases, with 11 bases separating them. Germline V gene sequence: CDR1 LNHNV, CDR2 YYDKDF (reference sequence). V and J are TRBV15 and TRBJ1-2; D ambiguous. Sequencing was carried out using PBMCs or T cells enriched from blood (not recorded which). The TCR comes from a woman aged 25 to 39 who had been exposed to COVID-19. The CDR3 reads CATSRDEKIDYGYTF. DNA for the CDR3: TGTGCCACCAGCAGAGATGAGAAGATAGACTATGGCTACACCTTC.